Listed below are T cell receptor beta chains from one sample, sequenced in a study of T cell clones after liver transplantation. The protocol was immunoSEQ multiplex PCR, while the TCRdb copy is restricted to in-frame clones and leaves out a portion. This table holds fewer than 70,000 clones, about 64% found once. Sequenced here: CD4+ T cells from blood, sampled before liver transplant. The origin of the receptors is a human donor who received a liver transplant. Each CDR3 is given with its conserved first and last residue. D genes are given only for firm matches. Expanded clones get a size class; other rows say once, few or many, or leave the size out.

abundance | d_gene | j_gene | v_gene | len | CDR3nt | CDR3aa
once | - | TRBJ2-4 | TRBV7-2 | 12 | TGTGCCAGCAGCTTACAGGATTACATTCAGTACTTC | CASSLQDYIQYF
- | - | TRBJ2-2 | TRBV6-1 | 15 | TGTGCCAGCAGTGAATCAGGCAGGGGTACCGGGGAGCTGTTTTTT | CASSESGRGTGELFF
- | - | TRBJ2-1 | TRBV4-1 | 15 | TGCGCCAGCAGCCAAGATTCAACTAGAGGAGGTGAGCAGTTCTTC | CASSQDSTRGGEQFF
few | TRBD2 | TRBJ2-5 | TRBV11-2 | 16 | TGTGCCAGCAGCTTGACTAGCGGGGGGGCGCAAGAGACCCAGTACTTC | CASSLTSGGAQETQYF
- | TRBD1 | TRBJ1-4 | TRBV10-2 | 13 | TGCGCCAGCAGTGAGTTGGGACAGGGCGGGCTGTTTTTT | CASSELGQGGLFF
few | - | TRBJ2-5 | TRBV9 | 16 | TGTGCCAGCAGCGTAGGAGGGCGAATAGGACAAGAGACCCAGTACTTC | CASSVGGRIGQETQYF
many | - | TRBJ1-1 | TRBV7-6 | 13 | TGTGCCAGCAGACAAAGGACAGACACTGAAGCTTTCTTT | CASRQRTDTEAFF
- | - | TRBJ2-7 | TRBV30 | 12 | TGTGCCTGGAGTGGTTTGCGGCGGTCGCAGTACTTC | CAWSGLRRSQYF
- | - | TRBJ1-1 | TRBV29-1 | 13 | TGCAGCGTTGAGTTCAACAGGGACACTGAAGCTTTCTTT | CSVEFNRDTEAFF
once | - | TRBJ1-1 | TRBV6-1 | 14 | TGTGCCACCTCCTCGGCGGGCAAGGGCACTGAAGCTTTCTTT | CATSSAGKGTEAFF
- | TRBD1 | TRBJ2-1 | TRBV18 | 20 | TGTGCCAGCTCACCATTCAATTCCTCACTCTGGGACAGTTCCTACAATGAGCAGTTCTTC | CASSPFNSSLWDSSYNEQFF
once | - | TRBJ1-2 | TRBV29-1 | 12 | TGCAGCGTTGCCGCACAGGGCTATGGCTACACCTTC | CSVAAQGYGYTF
- | TRBD1 | TRBJ1-6 | TRBV6-5 | 15 | TGTGCCAGCAGTTACTCGAACAGGGGGTGGTCACCCCTCCACTTT | CASSYSNRGWSPLHF
- | - | TRBJ2-1 | TRBV11-3 | 15 | TGTGCCAGCAGCTTCAGTGGTTACAGGGACAATGAGCAGTTCTTC | CASSFSGYRDNEQFF
- | - | TRBJ2-7 | TRBV13 | 16 | TGTGCCAGCAGCTTAGGTCGCTTTTCACAGGGATACGAGCAGTACTTC | CASSLGRFSQGYEQYF
few | TRBD1 | TRBJ1-5 | TRBV7-2 | 15 | TGTGCCAGCAGCTTAGGGGACAGGCCTTATCAGCCCCAGCATTTT | CASSLGDRPYQPQHF
- | TRBD2 | TRBJ2-3 | TRBV6-6 | 16 | TGTGCCAGCAGCTTCGGGACTAGCGGGGGGATAGATACGCAGTATTTT | CASSFGTSGGIDTQYF
- | TRBD1 | TRBJ2-7 | TRBV27 | 16 | TGTGCCAGCAGTCTGACCCTCGGGACAGGGGGGATCGAGCAGTACTTC | CASSLTLGTGGIEQYF
- | TRBD2 | TRBJ2-2 | TRBV27 | 13 | TGTGCCAGCAGTTCCGGGGGGGCTGGGGAGCTGTTTTTT | CASSSGGAGELFF
- | TRBD1 | TRBJ2-5 | TRBV7-9 | 15 | TGTGCCAGCAGCTTATCGTCAGGGGGCGGGGAGACCCAGTACTTC | CASSLSSGGGETQYF
- | TRBD1 | TRBJ1-2 | TRBV5-1 | 13 | TGCGCCAGCAGCATAAGGACAGGGGATGGCTACACCTTC | CASSIRTGDGYTF
once | TRBD1 | TRBJ2-3 | TRBV18 | 16 | TGTGCCAGCTCACCAAGAGGGGGCGGTAGCACAGATACGCAGTATTTT | CASSPRGGGSTDTQYF
few | - | TRBJ1-5 | TRBV28 | 16 | TGTGCCAGCAGTTTATCCCTCTCAGGGGAGAATCAGCCCCAGCATTTT | CASSLSLSGENQPQHF
few | - | TRBJ1-2 | TRBV28 | 12 | TGTGCCAGCAGTTTACAGGGTCGCGGCTACACCTTC | CASSLQGRGYTF
- | - | TRBJ1-2 | TRBV7-9 | 13 | TGTGCCAGCAGCTTAGGGTTGAGCTATGGCTACACCTTC | CASSLGLSYGYTF
- | TRBD2 | TRBJ2-2 | TRBV7-3 | 17 | TGTGCCAGCAGGCCGGGACTAGCGGGTTCGAACACCGGGGAGCTGTTTTTT | CASRPGLAGSNTGELFF
- | TRBD2 | TRBJ2-3 | TRBV25-1 | 16 | TGTGCCAGCAGTGCTTTAGCGGGGGGGCTTGGAGATACGCAGTATTTT | CASSALAGGLGDTQYF
few | TRBD1 | TRBJ2-7 | TRBV30 | 15 | TGTGCCTGGAGTGTAGGCGGGACAGGGTTCTACGAGCAGTACTTC | CAWSVGGTGFYEQYF
- | TRBD1 | TRBJ1-4 | TRBV28 | 16 | TGTGCCAGCAGTGAAGGGACAGTGCTGGGTAATGAAAAACTGTTTTTT | CASSEGTVLGNEKLFF
- | - | TRBJ1-1 | TRBV6-6 | 13 | TGTGCCAGCAGTCCACCCAAGCAGGGAGAAGCTTTCTTT | CASSPPKQGEAFF
- | TRBD1 | TRBJ1-1 | TRBV9 | 17 | TGTGCCAGCAGCGTAGATATGCCAGGGGGCCTGAACACTGAAGCTTTCTTT | CASSVDMPGGLNTEAFF